The 29 T cell receptor beta chains presented below share a single source sample, sequenced in a study of blood T cells in healthy people across ages. Primers used in a second PCR of roughly 6 to 11 cycles were a sample-barcoded 5' primer and a J-beta primer mix. A single record per CDR3 protein comes from TCRdb applying MiXCR to the 5' RACE reads. The sample includes around 780,000 distinct CDR3 sequences, about 61% of them seen just once. Sequencing was performed on blood. These receptors were obtained from a man aged 40-49 years in good health.

The chain has TRBV7-3 and TRBJ2-5; perhaps TRBD1 as D (6 bases). The V gene's germline CDR1 is SGHTA and CDR2 FQGTGA. The CDR3 sequence is 14 residues long. Trimming removed 1 base from V and 4 bases from J, with 10 bases in between. The CDR3 DNA reads TGTGCCAGCAGCTTAAACCCCAGGGGAGAGACCCAGTACTTC. Protein sequence: CASSLNPRGETQYF.

This clonotype was counted a few times. The J gene is TRBJ2-5, the V gene TRBV5-1; D could derive from TRBD1 or TRBD2 (6 bases each). V lost 2 bases and J lost 5, with 16 bases in between. The CDR3 has 15 residues. Germline V gene lookup returns CDR1 SGHRS and CDR2 YFSETQ. This CDR3 reads CASSFSGAPRETQYF. CDR3 in DNA: TGCGCCAGCAGCTTTTCGGGGGCCCCCCGGGAGACCCAGTACTTC.

This clonotype appeared a few times. The chain is built from TRBV24-1 and TRBJ2-1; D not certain. From germline, CDR1 is KGHDR and CDR2 SFDVKD. The CDR3 totals 16 residues. V lost 4 bases and J lost 0, with 12 bases in between. Here the CDR3 DNA reads TGTGCCACCAGTGACCCCCGATCGAGCTCCTACAATGAGCAGTTCTTC. This encodes CATSDPRSSSYNEQFF.

This sequence joins TRBV20-1 and TRBJ2-1; D might be TRBD1 or TRBD2, each matching 5 bases. The V gene lost 4 bases and the J gene lost 8 bases, with 21 bases spanning the gap. The CDR3 contains 15 residues. CDR1 and CDR2 from the germline V gene are DFQATT and SNEGSKA (reference sequence). The chain's CDR3 is CSAIPLVGGGDEQFF. The CDR3 nucleotides read TGCAGTGCTATTCCCCTGGTTGGGGGTGGCGATGAGCAGTTCTTC.

This clonotype came up a few times. The chain couples TRBV5-1 to TRBJ2-1, with 14 bases matching TRBD2. Germline CDR1 is SGHRS and CDR2 is YFSETQ. The V and J ends lost 3 bases and 2 bases, in that order; junction bases with no gene match: 7. CDR3 length: 18 amino acids. CDR3 protein: CASSSGTSGGTTYNEQFF. The CDR3 DNA is TGCGCCAGCAGCTCAGGGACTAGCGGGGGAACGACCTACAATGAGCAGTTCTTC.

This clonotype turned up a few times. This chain connects TRBV7-2 to TRBJ2-7; 8 positions match TRBD1. CDR1 is SGHTA, CDR2 FQGNSA, per germline. CDR3 length equals 14 residues. V dropped 2 bases and J dropped 5; count of bases not matched to a gene: 5. The CDR3 DNA reads TGTGCCAGCAGCTTACAGGGGGCGCTTGACGAGCAGTACTTC. This encodes CASSLQGALDEQYF. The full variable domain, with the rest looked up from reference TRBV7-2 and TRBJ2-7, is GAGVSQSPSNKVTEKGKDVELRCDPISGHTALYWYRQSLGQGLEFLIYFQGNSAPDKSGLPSDRFSAERTGGSVSTLTIQRTQQEDSAVYLCASSLQGALDEQYFGPGTRLTVT.

This chain joins TRBV6-2 or TRBV6-3 and TRBJ2-7, with 7 positions matching TRBD2. CDR1 and CDR2 from the germline V gene are MNHEY and SVGEGT. The trim removed 1 base at V and 2 bases at J, leaving 14 bases unmatched. The CDR3 extends over 18 amino acids. The CDR3 DNA sequence: TGTGCCAGCAGTTACTTCTTAGCGGGCGGTCTACGAACCTACGAGCAGTACTTC. Protein product: CASSYFLAGGLRTYEQYF.

V usage is TRBV20-1 and J usage is TRBJ2-3, with TRBD2 matching over 15 bases. CDR1 DFQATT and CDR2 SNEGSKA come from the germline V gene (reference sequence). Unmatched junction bases numbered 3, after V lost 5 bases and J lost 3 bases. This CDR3 has 15 residues. CDR3 coding DNA: TGCAGTGCTCCCGGGACTAGCGGGAGGACAGATACGCAGTATTTT. Protein sequence: CSAPGTSGRTDTQYF.

This clonotype was found a few times. The chain recombines TRBV27 with TRBJ2-7; 7 nucleotides agree with TRBD2. This CDR3 comprises 15 residues. Per germline, CDR1 MNHEY and CDR2 SMNVEV (reference sequence). J lost 2 bases, V lost 1 base, and 5 bases had no gene match. The CDR3 DNA reads as TGTGCCAGCAGTTTATTTACGGGAGGCCCCTACGAGCAGTACTTC. Translation gives CASSLFTGGPYEQYF.

V is TRBV10-3 and J is TRBJ2-5; 9 bases align to TRBD1. Germline V gene sequence: CDR1 ENHRY, CDR2 SYGVKD. This CDR3 is 14 amino acids long. After removal of 9 bases from V and 5 bases from J, the junction contained 10 bases not matched to a gene. CDR3 in amino acids: CAINRDREAETQYF. The CDR3 nucleotides read TGTGCCATAAACCGGGACAGGGAGGCGGAGACCCAGTACTTC.

This clonotype showed up many times. The gene calls are TRBV5-1 and TRBJ2-5, with D possibly being TRBD1 (6 bases). Deletions cut 0 bases from V and 2 bases from J, with 14 bases between. This CDR3 spans 16 amino acids. The germline gives CDR1 SGHRS, CDR2 YFSETQ. CDR3 DNA: TGCGCCAGCAGCTTGGAGGGCAGGGGCCAACAAGAGACCCAGTACTTC. This translates into CASSLEGRGQQETQYF. Supplemented by reference TRBV5-1 and TRBJ2-5, the full variable domain reads KAGVTQTPRYLIKTRGQQVTLSCSPISGHRSVSWYQQTPGQGLQFLFEYFSETQRNKGNFPGRFSGRQFSNSRSEMNVSTLELGDSALYLCASSLEGRGQQETQYFGPGTRLLVL.

This rearrangement joins TRBV3-1 to TRBJ2-5; the D gene is possibly TRBD2 (5 bases). TRBJ2-7 explains the end of the DNA better; the J call may be wrong. Germline loops: CDR1 LGHDT, CDR2 YNNKEL (reference sequence). The CDR3 length is 15 residues. The CDR3 DNA is TGTGCCAGCAGCCAAGATCCAGCGGCCAACTACGAGCAGTACTTC. Its translation is CASSQDPAANYEQYF.

The V gene is TRBV20-1, the J gene TRBJ2-3; 9 bases agree with TRBD2. This CDR3 has 15 amino acids. Germline V CDR1 and CDR2: DFQATT, SNEGSKA (reference sequence). Trimming at V came to 0 bases and at J to 2 bases, leaving 3 bases not matched to a gene. DNA of the CDR3: TGCAGTGCTAGAGATGGGGGACTAGCCACAGATACGCAGTATTTT. Translating gives CSARDGGLATDTQYF.

The rearrangement uses TRBV4-1 and TRBJ2-5; D may correspond to TRBD1 or TRBD2 (5 bases each). The germline V and J ends were trimmed by 0 bases and 11 bases, with 16 bases remaining between them. CDR3 length: 14 amino acids. The germline V gene has CDR1 MGHRA and CDR2 YSYEKL. The CDR3 region is CASSQDFGTTGQYF. The CDR3 DNA follows: TGCGCCAGCAGCCAAGATTTCGGGACCACCGGGCAGTACTTC.

At least ten counts were recorded for this clonotype. The J gene is TRBJ1-5, the V gene TRBV10-3; no reliable D call. V gave up 0 bases and J gave up 15 bases, with 15 bases separating them. Per the germline V gene, CDR1 is ENHRY and CDR2 is SYGVKD. CDR3 length equals 13 residues. The CDR3 is CAISESEDAFLHF. The CDR3 bases are TGTGCCATCAGTGAGTCCGAGGACGCCTTCTTGCATTTT.

This sequence joins TRBV29-1 and TRBJ2-7, with a weak D call TRBD1 (5 bases). CDR1 and CDR2 (germline): SQVTM, ANQGSEA. The CDR3 contains 10 residues. V lost 6 bases and J lost 6, with 9 bases in between. The CDR3, as DNA: TGCAGCGTCTCCCAGGGCGAGCAGTACTTC. Translating gives CSVSQGEQYF.

This clonotype was seen a handful of times. This chain uses TRBV29-1 with TRBJ1-1, with D unresolved. Trimming shortened V by 2 bases and J by 3 bases, and 10 bases separated the two germline ends. Germline lookup yields CDR1 SQVTM and CDR2 ANQGSEA. The CDR3 consists of 13 residues. The CDR3 spells CSVELEEYTEAFF. CDR3 sequence (DNA): TGCAGCGTTGAACTGGAGGAGTACACTGAAGCTTTCTTT. Full variable domain (rest looked up from reference TRBV29-1 and TRBJ1-1): SAVISQKPSRDICQRGTSLTIQCQVDSQVTMMFWYRQQPGQSLTLIATANQGSEATYESGFVIDKFPISRPNLTFSTLTVSNMSPEDSSIYLCSVELEEYTEAFFGQGTRLTVV.

The V and J genes are TRBV7-8 and TRBJ2-7; D gene ambiguous. This CDR3 has 16 residues. Trimming took off 1 base at V and 4 bases at J, with 17 bases between the two ends. CDR1 is SGHVS and CDR2 is FQNEAQ in the germline V gene. The CDR3 loop reads CASSLEGLIKTYEQYF. The CDR3 nucleotides are TGTGCCAGCAGCTTAGAAGGCCTAATAAAGACTTACGAGCAGTACTTC.

V is TRBV14 and J is TRBJ2-5; 9 bases fit TRBD2. The CDR3 is 14 residues long. Germline V gives CDR1 SGHDN, CDR2 FVKESK. Trimming cost V 4 bases and J 11 bases; bases outside gene matches: 11. The CDR3 sequence is CASSPTSGAGEQYF. Here the CDR3 DNA reads TGTGCCAGCAGCCCGACTAGCGGAGCGGGGGAGCAGTACTTC.

This clonotype was found once. The chain combines TRBV6-5 with TRBJ1-2; D is unresolved. The CDR3 sequence is 12 residues long. Trimming took off 6 bases at V and 2 bases at J, with 7 bases between the two ends. Looked up from germline, CDR1 is MNHEY and CDR2 is SVGAGI. The DNA for the CDR3 is TGTGCCAGCAGGTCGATGAACTATGGCTACACCTTC. It translates to CASRSMNYGYTF.

The gene calls are TRBV28 and TRBJ2-5; D is unresolved. Matching the DNA end better, TRBJ2-7 makes the J call doubtful. CDR1 is MDHEN and CDR2 is SYDVKM in the germline V gene. The CDR3 spans 13 residues. This CDR3 reads CASSLVQAYEQYF. In DNA form, the CDR3 reads TGTGCCAGCAGTTTAGTACAAGCCTACGAGCAGTACTTC.

This clonotype came up a few times. The chain recombines TRBV29-1 with TRBJ1-2; maybe TRBD1 (6 bases). V was pared by 4 bases and J by 6 bases, with 12 bases between. The CDR3 loop spans 12 amino acids. The germline gives CDR1 SQVTM, CDR2 ANQGSEA. CDR3: CSVVGGSDGYTF. The CDR3 DNA reads TGCAGCGTTGTCGGGGGCTCTGATGGCTACACCTTC.

This clonotype was seen a few times. The chain joins TRBV12-3 or TRBV12-4 to TRBJ2-4, with TRBD2 matching over 10 bases. The better agreement between TRBJ2-5 and the DNA end casts doubt on the J call. This CDR3 is built from 13 residues. This CDR3 reads CASTVAGGETQYF. The CDR3 nucleotides read TGTGCCAGCACCGTAGCGGGAGGAGAGACCCAGTACTTC.

The V gene is TRBV7-6, the J gene TRBJ2-1; TRBD1 is a possible D gene (5 bases). Germline-derived CDR1 and CDR2 are SGHVS and FNYEAQ. The CDR3 length is 16 residues. Trimming pared 2 bases from V and 5 bases from J, leaving 16 bases between. DNA of the CDR3: TGTGCCAGCAGCTTACCAACGGGTAGCAGGGACAATGAGCAGTTCTTC. As protein: CASSLPTGSRDNEQFF.

This CDR3 reads CASSPRRGLAAPDNEQYF. The CDR3 DNA reads as TGTGCCAGCAGTCCCCGCCGGGGACTAGCGGCCCCGGACAATGAGCAGTACTTC. This chain links TRBV12-3 or TRBV12-4 with TRBJ2-5, with TRBD2 matching over 11 bases. The CDR3 sequence is 18 residues long. Losses at the gene ends were 5 bases for V and 11 bases for J; bases not matched to a gene: 22.

J is TRBJ2-1 and V is TRBV29-1, with TRBD2 identical over 8 bases. Looked up from germline, CDR1 is SQVTM and CDR2 is ANQGSEA. This CDR3 contains 13 residues. V shed 8 bases and J 1 base; nucleotides not matched to a gene: 4. CDR3 in amino acids: CSTRGGSYNEQFF. CDR3 nucleotide sequence: TGCAGCACACGGGGGGGATCCTACAATGAGCAGTTCTTC.

The V and J genes are TRBV27 and TRBJ2-1; D is unclear. The CDR3 consists of 13 residues. CDR1 and CDR2 from the germline V gene are MNHEY and SMNVEV (reference sequence). V was pared by 2 bases and J by 4 bases, with 6 bases between. The CDR3 DNA reads TGTGCCAGCAGTTTACCCAATTACAATGAGCAGTTCTTC. Translated: CASSLPNYNEQFF.

This clonotype was counted only a few times. J is TRBJ1-2 and V is TRBV9; D unclear. The V end lost 0 bases, the J end lost 4 bases, and 13 bases lay between the germline ends. CDR1 is SGDLS and CDR2 is YYNGEE in the germline V gene. This CDR3 spans 15 amino acids. The CDR3 DNA is TGTGCCAGCAGCGTAGGGGTACGAAGGACCTATGGCTACACCTTC. It encodes CASSVGVRRTYGYTF.

In its sample, this clonotype was seen a few times. The chain joins TRBV7-9 to TRBJ1-4; D call uncertain. CDR1 and CDR2 (germline): SEHNR, FQNEAQ (reference sequence). The CDR3 sequence is 14 residues long. V gave up 2 bases and J gave up 6 bases, with 10 bases separating them. The CDR3 spells CASSLTMGYEKLFF. The CDR3 DNA sequence: TGTGCCAGCAGCTTAACTATGGGGTATGAAAAACTGTTTTTT.